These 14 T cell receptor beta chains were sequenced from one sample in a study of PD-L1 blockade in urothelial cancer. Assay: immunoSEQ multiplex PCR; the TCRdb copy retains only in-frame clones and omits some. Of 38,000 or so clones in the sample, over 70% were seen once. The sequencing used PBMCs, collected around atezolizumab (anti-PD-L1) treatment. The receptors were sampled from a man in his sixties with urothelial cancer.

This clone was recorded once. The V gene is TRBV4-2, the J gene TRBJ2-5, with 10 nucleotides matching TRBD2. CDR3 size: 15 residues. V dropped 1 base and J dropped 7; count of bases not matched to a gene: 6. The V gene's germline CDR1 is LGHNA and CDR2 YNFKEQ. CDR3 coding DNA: TGTGCCAGCAGCCAAGGGGTAGCGGGGGGATGGACCCAGTACTTC. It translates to CASSQGVAGGWTQYF.

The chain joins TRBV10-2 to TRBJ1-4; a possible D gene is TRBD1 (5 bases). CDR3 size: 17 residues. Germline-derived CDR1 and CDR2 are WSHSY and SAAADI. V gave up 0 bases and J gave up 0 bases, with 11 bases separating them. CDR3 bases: TGCGCCAGCAGTGAGTCGACAGCCCCTGCAACTAATGAAAAACTGTTTTTT. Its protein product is CASSESTAPATNEKLFF.

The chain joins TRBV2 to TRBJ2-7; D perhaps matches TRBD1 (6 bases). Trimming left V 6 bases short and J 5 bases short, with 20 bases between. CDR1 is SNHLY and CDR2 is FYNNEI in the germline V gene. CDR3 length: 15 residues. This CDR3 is CASRTGSPVLNEQYF. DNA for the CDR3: TGTGCCAGCAGGACAGGTTCCCCTGTTCTGAACGAGCAGTACTTC.

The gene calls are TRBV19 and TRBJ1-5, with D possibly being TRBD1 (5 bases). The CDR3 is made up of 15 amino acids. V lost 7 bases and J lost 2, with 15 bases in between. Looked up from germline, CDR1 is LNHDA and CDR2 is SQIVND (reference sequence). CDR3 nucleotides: TGTGCCAGTACCTCCCCAGGGAAGGGCAATCAGCCCCAGCATTTT. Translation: CASTSPGKGNQPQHF.

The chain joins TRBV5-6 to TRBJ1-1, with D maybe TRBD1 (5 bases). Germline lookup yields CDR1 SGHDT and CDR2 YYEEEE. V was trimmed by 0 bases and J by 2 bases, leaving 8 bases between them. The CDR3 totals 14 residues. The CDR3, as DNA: TGTGCCAGCAGCTTGGGAGGGACTAACACTGAAGCTTTCTTT. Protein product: CASSLGGTNTEAFF.

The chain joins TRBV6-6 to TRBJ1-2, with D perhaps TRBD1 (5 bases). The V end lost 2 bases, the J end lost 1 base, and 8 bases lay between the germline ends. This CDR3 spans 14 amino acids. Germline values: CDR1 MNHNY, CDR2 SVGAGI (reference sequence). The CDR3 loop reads CASSYDRYNYGYTF. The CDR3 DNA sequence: TGTGCCAGCAGTTACGACAGATATAACTATGGCTACACCTTC.

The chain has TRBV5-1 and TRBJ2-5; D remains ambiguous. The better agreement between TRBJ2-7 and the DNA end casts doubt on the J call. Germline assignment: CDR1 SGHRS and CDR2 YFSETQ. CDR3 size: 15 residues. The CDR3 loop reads CASSLDRGITYEQYF. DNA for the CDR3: TGCGCCAGCAGCTTGGATAGAGGAATAACCTACGAGCAGTACTTC.

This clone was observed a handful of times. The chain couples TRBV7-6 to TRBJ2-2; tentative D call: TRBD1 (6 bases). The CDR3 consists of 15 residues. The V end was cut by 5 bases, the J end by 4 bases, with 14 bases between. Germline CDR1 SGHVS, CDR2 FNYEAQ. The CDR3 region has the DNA TGTGCCAGCAGCCCGGCGGCAGGGGCCACCGGGGAGCTGTTTTTT. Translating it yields CASSPAAGATGELFF.

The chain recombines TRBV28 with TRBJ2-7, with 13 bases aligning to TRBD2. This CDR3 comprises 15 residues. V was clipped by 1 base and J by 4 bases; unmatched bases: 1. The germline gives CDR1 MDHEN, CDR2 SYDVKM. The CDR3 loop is CASSLLTSGRYEQYF. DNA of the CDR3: TGTGCCAGCAGTTTATTGACTAGCGGGAGGTACGAGCAGTACTTC.

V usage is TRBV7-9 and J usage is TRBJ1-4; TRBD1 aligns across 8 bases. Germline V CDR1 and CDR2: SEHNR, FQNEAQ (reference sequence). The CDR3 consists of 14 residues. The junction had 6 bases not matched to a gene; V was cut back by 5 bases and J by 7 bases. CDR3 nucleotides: TGTGCCAGCAGCCAAGGACAGGGACGTGAAAAACTGTTTTTT. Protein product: CASSQGQGREKLFF.

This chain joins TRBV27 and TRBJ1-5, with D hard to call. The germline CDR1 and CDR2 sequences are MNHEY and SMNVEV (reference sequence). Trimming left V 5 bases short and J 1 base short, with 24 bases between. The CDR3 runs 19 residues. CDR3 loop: CASSRLPLPNQASNQPQHF. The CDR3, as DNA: TGTGCCAGCAGTCGATTGCCACTACCCAATCAAGCCAGCAATCAGCCCCAGCATTTT.

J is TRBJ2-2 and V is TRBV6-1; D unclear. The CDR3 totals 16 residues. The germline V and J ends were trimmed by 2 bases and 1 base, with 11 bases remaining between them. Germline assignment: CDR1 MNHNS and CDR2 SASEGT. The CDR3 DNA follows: TGTGCCAGCAGTGAAAATGGTCGAGGGAACACCGGGGAGCTGTTTTTT. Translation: CASSENGRGNTGELFF.

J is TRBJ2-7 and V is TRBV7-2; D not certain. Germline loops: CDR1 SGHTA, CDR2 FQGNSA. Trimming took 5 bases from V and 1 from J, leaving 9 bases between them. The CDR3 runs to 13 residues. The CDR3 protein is CASSPGRSYEQYF. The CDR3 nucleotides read TGTGCCAGCAGCCCAGGTCGGTCCTACGAGCAGTACTTC.

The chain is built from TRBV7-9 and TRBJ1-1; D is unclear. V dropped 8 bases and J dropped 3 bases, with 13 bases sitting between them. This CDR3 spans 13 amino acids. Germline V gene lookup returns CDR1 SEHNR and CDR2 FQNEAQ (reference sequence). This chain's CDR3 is CASLQLIDTEAFF. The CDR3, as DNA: TGTGCCAGCCTGCAACTTATAGACACTGAAGCTTTCTTT.